This entry describes one TCR beta chain. The antigen is unknown. This entry comes from a study of cytomegalovirus exposure and HLA in healthy donors. Across the whole study: An analysis done earlier identified about 100 million unique TCR beta sequences from about 179 million T cells. A preliminary data release comprised roughly 85 million unique TCRs obtained from HLA-typed donors.

The PCR was carried out with 60 Vbeta primers and 13 Jbeta primers. Data came from immunoSEQ multiplex PCR; TCRdb stores just in-frame clones and leaves some out. This table has more than 200,000 clones, less than 80% appearing once. Trimming removed 0 bases from V and 11 bases from J; junction bases left unmatched: 7. The CDR3 consists of 14 residues. Looked up from germline, CDR1 is MGHRA and CDR2 is YSYEKL. Broader study findings: Several of the most significant clusters appeared linked to common viral pathogens, based on a later analysis. The study flagged fewer than 200 TCR beta chains as cytomegalovirus-associated.

The sequencing sample was made of PBMCs. J is TRBJ1-5 and V is TRBV4-1, with 7 bases matching TRBD1. The TCR was taken from a girl aged 2 to 10 in good health and CMV-seronegative. The CDR3 loop reads CASSQDAGGSAQHF. The DNA for the CDR3 is TGCGCCAGCAGCCAAGATGCAGGGGGTTCAGCCCAGCATTTT.